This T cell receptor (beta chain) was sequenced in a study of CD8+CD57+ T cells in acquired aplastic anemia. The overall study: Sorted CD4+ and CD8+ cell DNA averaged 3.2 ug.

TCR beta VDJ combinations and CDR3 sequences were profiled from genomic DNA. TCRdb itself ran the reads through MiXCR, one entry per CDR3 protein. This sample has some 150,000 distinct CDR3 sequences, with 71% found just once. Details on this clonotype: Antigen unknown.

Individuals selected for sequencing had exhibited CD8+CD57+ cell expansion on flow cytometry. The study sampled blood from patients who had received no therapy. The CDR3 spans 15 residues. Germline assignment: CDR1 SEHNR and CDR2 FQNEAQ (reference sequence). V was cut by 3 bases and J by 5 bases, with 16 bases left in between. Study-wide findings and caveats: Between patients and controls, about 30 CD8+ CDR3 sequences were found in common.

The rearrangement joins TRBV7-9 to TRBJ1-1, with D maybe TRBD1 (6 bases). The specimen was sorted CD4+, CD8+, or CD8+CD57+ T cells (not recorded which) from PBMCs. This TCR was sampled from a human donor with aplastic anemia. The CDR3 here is CASSFGQGRRTEAFF. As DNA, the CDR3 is TGTGCCAGCAGCTTTGGTCAGGGGCGGAGGACTGAAGCTTTCTTT.